What follows is one TCR beta chain and its context. Produced via immunoSEQ multiplex PCR; TCRdb's table is partial and in-frame only. Of 70,000 to 100,000 clones in the sample, just over 90% were seen once. This sample was included in a study of T cell changes during pregnancy in multiple sclerosis. Germline CDR1 and CDR2: MNHEY and SMNVEV (reference sequence). This CDR3 contains 16 residues. The trim removed 5 bases at V and 5 bases at J, leaving 12 bases unmatched. This clonotype was obtained from a female donor in good health, enrolled as a control in a pregnancy study. The chain has TRBV27 and TRBJ2-1, with TRBD2 matching 7 bases. Sequences were derived from peripheral blood, sampled in the third trimester of pregnancy. CDR3 protein: CASSTHRTSGDNEQFF. The CDR3 region has the DNA TGTGCCAGCAGTACCCACCGGACTAGTGGGGACAATGAGCAGTTCTTC.